The clone carrying this TCR beta chain has ten or more counts. The entire patient cohort was treatment-naive prior to thyroid surgery. V was pared by 1 base and J by 3 bases, with 6 bases of the junction left unmatched. The CDR3 contains 16 residues. Germline assignment: CDR1 DFQATT and CDR2 SNEGSKA (reference sequence). The data were obtained in a study of metastatic and nonmetastatic thyroid tumors. TCRdb reanalyzed the PCR reads with MiXCR. The table lists tens of thousands of clones, 13% of them singletons, with roughly an eighth in the top ten. This clonotype was sampled from a female donor with papillary thyroid cancer or a benign thyroid nodule (not recorded which). Some clones in this sample may be carry-over from other donors' samples. The chain carries TRBV20-1 and TRBJ2-1; the match to TRBD2 covers 10 bases. Sequenced sample: blood. In DNA form, the CDR3 reads TGCAGTGCTAGAGGGTCGGGACTAGCGCGCTACAATGAGCAGTTCTTC. Amino acids: CSARGSGLARYNEQFF.